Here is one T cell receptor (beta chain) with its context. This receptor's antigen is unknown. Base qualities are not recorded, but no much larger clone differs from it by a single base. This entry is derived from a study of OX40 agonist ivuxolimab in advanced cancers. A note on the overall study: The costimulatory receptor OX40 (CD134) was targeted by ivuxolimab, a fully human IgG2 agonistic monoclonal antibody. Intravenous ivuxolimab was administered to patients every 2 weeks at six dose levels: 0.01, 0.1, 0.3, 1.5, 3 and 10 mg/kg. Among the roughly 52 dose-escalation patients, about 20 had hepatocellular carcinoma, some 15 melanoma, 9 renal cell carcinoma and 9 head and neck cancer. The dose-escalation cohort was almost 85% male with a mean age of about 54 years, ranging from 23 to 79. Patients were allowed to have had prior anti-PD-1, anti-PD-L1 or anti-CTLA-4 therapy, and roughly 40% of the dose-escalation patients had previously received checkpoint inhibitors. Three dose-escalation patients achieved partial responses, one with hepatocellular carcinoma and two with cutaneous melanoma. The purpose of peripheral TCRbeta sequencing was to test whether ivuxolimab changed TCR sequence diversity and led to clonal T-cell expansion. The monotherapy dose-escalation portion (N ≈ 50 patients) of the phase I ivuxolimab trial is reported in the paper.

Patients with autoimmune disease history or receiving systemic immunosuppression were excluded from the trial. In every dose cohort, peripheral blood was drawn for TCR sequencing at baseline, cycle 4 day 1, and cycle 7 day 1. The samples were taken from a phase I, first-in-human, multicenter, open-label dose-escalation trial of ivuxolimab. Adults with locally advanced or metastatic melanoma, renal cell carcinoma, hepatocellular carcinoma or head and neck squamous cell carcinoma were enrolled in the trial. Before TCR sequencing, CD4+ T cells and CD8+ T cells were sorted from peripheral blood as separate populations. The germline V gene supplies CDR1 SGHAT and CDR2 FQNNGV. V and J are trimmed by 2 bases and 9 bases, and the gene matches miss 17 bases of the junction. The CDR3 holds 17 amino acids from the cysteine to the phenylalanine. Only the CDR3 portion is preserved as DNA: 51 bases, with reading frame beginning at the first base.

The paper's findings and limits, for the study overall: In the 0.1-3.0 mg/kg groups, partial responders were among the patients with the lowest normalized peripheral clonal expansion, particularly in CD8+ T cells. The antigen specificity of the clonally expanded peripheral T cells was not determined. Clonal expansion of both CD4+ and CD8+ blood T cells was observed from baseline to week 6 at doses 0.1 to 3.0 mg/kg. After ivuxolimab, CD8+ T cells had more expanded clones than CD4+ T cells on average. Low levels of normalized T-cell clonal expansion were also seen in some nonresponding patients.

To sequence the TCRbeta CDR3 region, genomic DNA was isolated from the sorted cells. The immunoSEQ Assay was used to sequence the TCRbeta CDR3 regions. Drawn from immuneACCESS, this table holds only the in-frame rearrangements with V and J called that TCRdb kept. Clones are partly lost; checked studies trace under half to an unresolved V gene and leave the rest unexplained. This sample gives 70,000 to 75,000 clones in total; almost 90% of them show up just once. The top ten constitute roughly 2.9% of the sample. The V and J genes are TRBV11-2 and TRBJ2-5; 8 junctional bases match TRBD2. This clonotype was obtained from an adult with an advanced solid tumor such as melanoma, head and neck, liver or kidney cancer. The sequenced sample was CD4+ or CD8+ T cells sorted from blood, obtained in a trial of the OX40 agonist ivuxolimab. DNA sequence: TGTGCCAGCAGCTTATCGGCGCCCAGCGGGGGCCTCGGGGCCCAGTACTTC. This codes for CASSLSAPSGGLGAQYF.